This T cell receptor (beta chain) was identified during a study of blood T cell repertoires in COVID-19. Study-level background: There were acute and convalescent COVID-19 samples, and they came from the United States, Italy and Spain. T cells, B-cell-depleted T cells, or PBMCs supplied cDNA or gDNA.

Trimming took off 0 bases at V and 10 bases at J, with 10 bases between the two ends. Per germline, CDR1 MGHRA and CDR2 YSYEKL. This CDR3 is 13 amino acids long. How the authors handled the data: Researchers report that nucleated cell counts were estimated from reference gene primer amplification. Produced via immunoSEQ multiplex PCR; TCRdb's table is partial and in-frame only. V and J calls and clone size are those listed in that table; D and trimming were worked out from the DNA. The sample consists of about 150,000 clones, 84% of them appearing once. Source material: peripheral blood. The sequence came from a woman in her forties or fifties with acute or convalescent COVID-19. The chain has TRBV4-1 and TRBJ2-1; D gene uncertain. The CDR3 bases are TGCGCCAGCAGCCAAGATTTAGAGTGGGAGCAGTTCTTC. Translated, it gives CASSQDLEWEQFF.